This T cell receptor (beta chain) originates from a study of monozygotic twins with inflammatory bowel disease (dated 2019 in TCRdb). Concerning the study at large: A total of 28 monozygotic twin pairs were included in the full study, comprising nine German pairs (four IBD-concordant, five IBD-discordant) and 19 IBD-discordant Danish pairs. The search for disease-associated traits relied mainly on comparing IBD patients with their genetically identical healthy co-twins within discordant pairs. Each individual had, on average, about 151 000 unique TCRalpha sequences and 181 000 unique TCRbeta sequences available for analysis. The paper's findings and limits, for the study overall: Concordant and discordant twins showed no difference in repertoire similarity, possibly because of limited statistical power. IBD patients had lower TCRbeta repertoire diversity, measured by the inverse Simpson index, than their healthy co-twins. The analysis was unable to tell different T cell subtypes apart. Background noise and inter-individual variability may have been introduced into the repertoires by the differing immunosuppressive treatments among patients. Compared with healthy twins, IBD patients shared fewer clonotypes with other individuals, and the difference was most pronounced in patients with signs of disease activity. The results gave no support for a single strong signal or clonotype linked to IBD.

CDR1 and CDR2 (SGHTA, FQGNSA) derive from the germline V gene. From cysteine to phenylalanine, the CDR3 is 14 amino acids long. Only the protein is available. From each donor, a roughly 2.3 ml peripheral blood sample was collected into PAXgene tubes and stored at -80 degrees C. Without T cell sorting, total RNA was isolated from whole blood using the PAXgene blood miRNA kit on an automated QIAcube. Peripheral blood from monozygotic twin pairs who were concordant or discordant for inflammatory bowel disease underwent deep TCRalpha and TCRbeta repertoire profiling using unique molecular barcoding. Smoking habits were recorded for all twin pairs, and individuals were classified as current, former or never smokers. The protocol used for the library was 5' RACE. Preparation of each TCR library used approximately 4,000 ng of total RNA. cDNA was synthesized with SMARTScribe reverse transcriptase in eight separate reactions per sample. Unique molecular identifiers containing a 6-nucleotide sample barcode were introduced through template switching during cDNA synthesis. TCRalpha and TCRbeta cDNA was amplified by two nested PCRs of approximately 16 and 10 cycles, with bead purification after each PCR. Before amplification, the cDNA was treated with uracil DNA-glycosylase and purified using the QIAquick PCR purification kit. In the second PCR, Illumina TruSeq-compatible adapters and sample-specific barcodes were added. Library quality and concentration were checked on TapeStation and Qubit, and libraries were pooled at about 4.9 ng each. Pooled libraries were sequenced on an Illumina HiSeq2500 single-index Rapid Run with 2 x 100 bp reads and custom sequencing primers. Concerning the study's data processing: MiGEC version 1.2.6 was used for UMI-based consensus assembly, which corrected PCR and sequencing errors. MiXCR version 2.1.1 was used for V(D)J alignment, clonotype assembly and CDR3 extraction. To normalise gene usage, clonotype sharing and MAIT/NKT TCR abundance, the analysis used the top 1000, 10 000 and 20 000 clonotypes per sample. After downsampling to 27 000 UMIs, diversity was calculated as the inverse Simpson index using the vegan R package. Paired Mann-Whitney U tests on discordant twin pairs were used, with Benjamini-Hochberg multiple-testing correction. TCRdb reprocessed the raw reads; every CDR3 protein sequence is a single record, and DNA is not supplied. The V and J calls were not made by the authors but by TCRdb's processing. The sample table holds about 450,000 distinct CDR3 sequences. The leading ten clones occupy 2% to 3% of the sample.

Note on this clonotype: Its binding antigen is unknown.

Sequencing was done on a sample of blood. The sequence was collected from a human donor with ulcerative colitis or Crohn's disease, or a healthy co-twin of an affected twin (not recorded which). This chain is built from TRBV7-2 and TRBJ2-2; the D call of TRBD1 rests on TCRdb alone, since no DNA is present to check it. CDR3 loop: CASSMSQGAGELFF.